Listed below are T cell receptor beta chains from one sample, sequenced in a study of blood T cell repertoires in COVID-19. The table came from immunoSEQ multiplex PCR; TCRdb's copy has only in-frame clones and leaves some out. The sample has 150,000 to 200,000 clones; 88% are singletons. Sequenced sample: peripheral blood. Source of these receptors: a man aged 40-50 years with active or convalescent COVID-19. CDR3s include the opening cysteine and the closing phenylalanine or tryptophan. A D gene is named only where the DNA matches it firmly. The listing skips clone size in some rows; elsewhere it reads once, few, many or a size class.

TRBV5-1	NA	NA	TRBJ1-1	TGCGCCAGCAGCTTGGTGGCGGGCATGAACACTGAAGCTTTCTTT	CASSLVAGMNTEAFF
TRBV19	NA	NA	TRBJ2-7	TGTGCCAGTAGTGAAACGGACAGAAACTACGAGCAGTACTTC	CASSETDRNYEQYF
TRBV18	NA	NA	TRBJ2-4	TGTGCCAGCTCACCACCGAGGGAGCTCTCAGAGGTCATTCAGTACTTC	CASSPPRELSEVIQYF
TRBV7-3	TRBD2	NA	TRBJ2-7	TGTGCCAGCAGCTTAGCGGGGGGGCCCGAGCAGTACTTC	CASSLAGGPEQYF
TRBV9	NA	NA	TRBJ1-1	TGTGCCAGCAGCGCACTTGCCCCCGGGGGAACTGAAGCTTTCTTT	CASSALAPGGTEAFF
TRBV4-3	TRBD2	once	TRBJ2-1	TGCGCCAGCAGCCAAGATCGGGGCGGGGGTGAGCAGTTCTTC	CASSQDRGGGEQFF
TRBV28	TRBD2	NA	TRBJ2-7	TGTGCCAGCAGTTCTAGGACTAGCGGGGTAGGCGAGCAGTACTTC	CASSSRTSGVGEQYF
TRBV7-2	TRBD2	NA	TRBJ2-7	TGTGCCAGCAGCGCGATAGCGGGAGGCCCCTACGAGCAGTACTTC	CASSAIAGGPYEQYF
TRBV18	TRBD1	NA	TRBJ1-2	TGTGCCAGCTCATCGGGGACAGGGGCCGTCTATGGCTACACCTTC	CASSSGTGAVYGYTF
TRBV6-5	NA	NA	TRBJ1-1	TGTGCCAGCGTTGAGGGGGGGTTTAGTGCTTTCTTT	CASVEGGFSAFF
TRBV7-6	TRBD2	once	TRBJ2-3	TGTGCCAGCAGCTTATTGCGCGGGGGGGCCCGGGATACGCAGTATTTT	CASSLLRGGARDTQYF
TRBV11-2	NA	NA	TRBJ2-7	TGTGCCAGCAGCCCAACAGGGCGCCTCTCCTACGAGCAGTACTTC	CASSPTGRLSYEQYF
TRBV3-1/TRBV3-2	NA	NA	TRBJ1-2	TGTGCCAGCAGCCAAGTAGGCCAGGTTTATGGCTACACCTTC	CASSQVGQVYGYTF
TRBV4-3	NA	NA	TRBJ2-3	TGCGCCAGCAGCCAACTTCAGGCAGGGTCGACAGATACGCAGTATTTT	CASSQLQAGSTDTQYF
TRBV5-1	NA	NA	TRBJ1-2	TGCGCCAGCAGCTTTGACAGCGCTGGCTACACCTTC	CASSFDSAGYTF
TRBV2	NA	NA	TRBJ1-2	TGTGCCAGCAGTGAAGCAGCGGAAATCTATGGCTACACCTTC	CASSEAAEIYGYTF
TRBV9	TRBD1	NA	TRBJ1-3	TGTGCCAGCAGCGCCCGGGACAGGTTAAGCTCTGGAAACACCATATATTTT	CASSARDRLSSGNTIYF
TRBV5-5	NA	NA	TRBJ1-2	TGTGCCAGCAGCCCCTTCGTTGGAGCCCCGTCGGGGGGCTACACCTTC	CASSPFVGAPSGGYTF
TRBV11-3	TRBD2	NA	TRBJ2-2	TGTGCCAGCAGCCCACTTCGGGGGGGACTAGCGGGAGAGAACACCGGGGAGCTGTTTTTT	CASSPLRGGLAGENTGELFF
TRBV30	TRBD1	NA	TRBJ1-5	TGTGCCTGGAGTGTAGGGACAGGGAGCAATCAGCCCCAGCATTTT	CAWSVGTGSNQPQHF
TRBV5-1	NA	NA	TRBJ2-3	TGCGCCAGCAGCGCCTCAAGCTACACAGATACGCAGTATTTT	CASSASSYTDTQYF
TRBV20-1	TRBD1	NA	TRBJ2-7	TGCAGTGCTAGTTGGAGCAGGGGGTCCTACGAGCAGTACTTC	CSASWSRGSYEQYF
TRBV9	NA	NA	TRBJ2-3	TGTGCCAGCAGCGCCATCGGCGGGGCGCGAACAGATACGCAGTATTTT	CASSAIGGARTDTQYF
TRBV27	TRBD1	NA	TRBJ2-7	TGTGCCAGCAGTTTCTCAGGGGGACCCTACGAGCAGTACTTC	CASSFSGGPYEQYF
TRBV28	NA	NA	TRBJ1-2	TGTGCCAGCAGTTCGGGGGGACTCTATGGCTACACCTTC	CASSSGGLYGYTF
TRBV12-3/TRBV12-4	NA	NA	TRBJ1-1	TGTGCCAGCAGTCTTGACAGTAACACTGAAGCTTTCTTT	CASSLDSNTEAFF
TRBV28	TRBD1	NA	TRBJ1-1	TGTGCCAGCAGATCCGGGACAGGGTATCCTGAAGCTTTCTTT	CASRSGTGYPEAFF
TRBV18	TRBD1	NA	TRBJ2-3	TGTGCCAGCTCACCAACCCGGGGACAGGGGTTGCCAGATACGCAGTATTTT	CASSPTRGQGLPDTQYF
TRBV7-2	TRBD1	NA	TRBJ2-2	TGTGCCAGCAGCTTCTTTACAGGGGGGACCGGGGAGCTGTTTTTT	CASSFFTGGTGELFF
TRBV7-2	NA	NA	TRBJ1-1	TGTGCCAGCAGCTTAGCTCCAACGGGTGGTGAAGCTTTCTTT	CASSLAPTGGEAFF
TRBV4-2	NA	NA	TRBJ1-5	TGTGCCAGCAGCCCGCGACAGGGCAATCAGCCCCAGCATTTT	CASSPRQGNQPQHF
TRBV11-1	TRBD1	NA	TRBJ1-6	TGTGCCAGCAGCAAGGGACAGGGGCGAAATTCACCCCTCCACTTT	CASSKGQGRNSPLHF
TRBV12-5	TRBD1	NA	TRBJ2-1	TGTGCTAGTGGTTTCGGACAGGGGACTGACAATGAGCAGTTCTTC	CASGFGQGTDNEQFF
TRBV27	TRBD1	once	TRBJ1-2	TGTGCCAGCACCCCCGGGACAGGGTGGGGGGGTGGCTACACCTTC	CASTPGTGWGGGYTF
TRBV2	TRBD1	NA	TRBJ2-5	TGTGCCACCCGGACAGGCGGGGAGACCCAGTACTTC	CATRTGGETQYF
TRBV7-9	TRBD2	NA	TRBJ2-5	TGTGCCAGCAGCTTATCGGGACTAGCGGCGGCTCAAGAGACCCAGTACTTC	CASSLSGLAAAQETQYF
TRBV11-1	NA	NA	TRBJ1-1	TGTGCCAGCAGTTTTCCCGGAAACAGCAACACTGAAGCTTTCTTT	CASSFPGNSNTEAFF
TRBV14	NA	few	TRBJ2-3	TGTGCCAGCAGGGACCCGGGGTCCACAGATACGCAGTATTTT	CASRDPGSTDTQYF
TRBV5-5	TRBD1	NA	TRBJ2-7	TGTGCCAGCAGCTTGGCTGGGGGACAGCCCTACGAGCAGTACTTC	CASSLAGGQPYEQYF
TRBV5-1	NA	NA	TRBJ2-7	TGCGCCAGCAGCTTGGGAGTTGAGGTAGCCTACGAGCAGTACTTC	CASSLGVEVAYEQYF
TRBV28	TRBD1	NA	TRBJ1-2	TGTGCCAGCAGGGCCACAGGGGGCGCGGTAAATGGCTACACCTTC	CASRATGGAVNGYTF
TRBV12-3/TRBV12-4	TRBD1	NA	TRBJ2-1	TGTGCCAGCAGGGGGGGACAGGATGAGCAGTTCTTC	CASRGGQDEQFF
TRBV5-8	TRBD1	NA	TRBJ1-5	TGTGCCAGCAGCTTGGACAGGGGATGGGATCAGCCCCAGCATTTT	CASSLDRGWDQPQHF